The subject of this entry is one T cell receptor beta chain. Its antigen is unknown. These data belong to a study of cytomegalovirus exposure and HLA in healthy donors. Findings and limits, study-wide: The authors later found most CMV-associated TCR beta chains appeared HLA-restricted.

Germline CDR1 and CDR2: MNHEY and SMNVEV (reference sequence). Trimming removed 5 bases at V and 4 bases at J, with 5 bases between. CDR3 length: 11 amino acids. PCR involved 60 Vbeta and 13 Jbeta primers. Original data processing: In a later analysis, approximately 73 million unique TCR beta chains included roughly 11 million shared by two or more donors. The repertoire was sequenced with immunoSEQ multiplex PCR; TCRdb's copy has only in-frame clones and lacks some. The DNA gave D and trimming, while V, J and clone size come from that table. The sample holds some 140,000 clones, 70% to 80% seen once.

V usage is TRBV27 and J usage is TRBJ1-1; D remains unclear. Sequencing used PBMCs. The origin of this receptor is a man aged 25 to 40 in good health and CMV-seropositive. The CDR3 loop reads CASSPGTEAFF. The CDR3 nucleotides read TGTGCCAGCAGTCCAGGCACTGAAGCTTTCTTT.